What follows are 27 T cell receptor beta chains derived from one specimen sequenced in a study of T cells in Graves' hyperthyroidism and ophthalmopathy. RNA transcripts served as the template for amplifying TCR beta CDR3 regions. Carried out on the TCR CDR3, a first-round RT-PCR used the HTBI primer set. TCRdb called the multiplex PCR reads again in MiXCR, with one record for every CDR3 protein. The sample lists hundreds of thousands of distinct CDR3 sequences, about 14% occurring once. The sequenced sample was blood. The receptors here all came from a woman in her 40s with Graves' ophthalmopathy.

In this sample, this clonotype turned up many times. The CDR3 loop reads CASSLADRVYEQYF. The CDR3 region has the DNA TGTGCCAGCAGCTTGGCGGACAGGGTCTACGAGCAGTACTTC. The chain recombines TRBV5-4 with TRBJ2-7, with 8 bases fitting TRBD1. Germline loops: CDR1 SGHNT, CDR2 YYREEE (reference sequence). The CDR3 is made up of 14 amino acids. J lost 3 bases, V lost 0 bases, and 2 bases had no gene match.

The sample holds many counts of this clonotype. The CDR3 coding sequence is TGTGCCAGCAGCCCACGCCGGGGGGGGACACCCTACGAGCAGTACTTC. It specifies CASSPRRGGTPYEQYF. This chain connects TRBV6-2 or TRBV6-3 to TRBJ2-7, with 8 bases identical to TRBD2. This CDR3 spans 16 amino acids. Germline values: CDR1 MNHEY, CDR2 SVGEGT. The V gene end was trimmed by 6 bases and the J gene end by 2 bases; junction bases not matched to a gene: 12.

The chain uses TRBV20-1 and TRBJ2-2; no reliable D call. Trimming shortened V by 6 bases and J by 0 bases, and 8 bases separated the two germline ends. This CDR3 comprises 13 residues. In germline, CDR1 is DFQATT, CDR2 SNEGSKA (reference sequence). The CDR3 DNA reads as TGCAGTGCAGGTGGGACGAACACCGGGGAGCTGTTTTTT. Residues: CSAGGTNTGELFF.

This clonotype was seen ten or more times. The rearrangement uses TRBV11-3 and TRBJ1-1, with TRBD1 matching over 7 bases. CDR1 SGHNT and CDR2 YENEEA come from the germline V gene. The CDR3 length is 15 residues. V was pared by 5 bases and J by 4 bases, with 10 bases of the junction left unmatched. The CDR3 is CASSPYGTASTEAFF. For the CDR3, the DNA is TGTGCCAGCAGCCCCTACGGGACAGCCAGCACTGAAGCTTTCTTT.

This clonotype was detected ten times or more. CDR3 in DNA: TGCAGTGCTAGCACAGAGACTAGTCTCCCCTACGAGCAGTACTTC. Translation gives CSASTETSLPYEQYF. The J gene is TRBJ2-7, the V gene TRBV20-1; D is possibly TRBD2 (6 bases). This CDR3 comprises 15 residues. The ends were cut back, 3 bases at V and 2 bases at J, with 17 bases in the middle. The germline gives CDR1 DFQATT, CDR2 SNEGSKA (reference sequence).

The chain joins TRBV20-1 to TRBJ2-4, with TRBD1 as a possible D gene (6 bases). This CDR3 has 16 residues. V shed 5 bases and J shed 0 bases, with 17 bases lying between them. Germline V gives CDR1 DFQATT, CDR2 SNEGSKA (reference sequence). The CDR3 region is CSASGQMSLAKNIQYF. In DNA form, the CDR3 reads TGCAGTGCTTCGGGACAAATGTCATTAGCCAAAAACATTCAGTACTTC.

The rearrangement uses TRBV11-1 and TRBJ2-7, with a possible D match to TRBD1 (5 bases). Germline V gene sequence: CDR1 SGHAT, CDR2 FQDESV (reference sequence). The CDR3 has 16 residues. V lost 5 bases and J 4 bases, leaving 21 bases between the germline ends. The DNA of the CDR3 is TGTGCCAGCAGCCCAACGTCGAAGGGGAAATTATACGAGCAGTACTTC. It is translated as CASSPTSKGKLYEQYF.

This clonotype has ten or more counts. This chain joins TRBV7-9 and TRBJ1-1, with a weak D call TRBD1 (5 bases). The V gene lost 5 bases and the J gene lost 1 base, with 8 bases spanning the gap. Per germline, CDR1 SEHNR and CDR2 FQNEAQ (reference sequence). This CDR3 comprises 13 residues. The chain's CDR3 is CASSTTGNTEAFF. The CDR3 DNA reads as TGTGCCAGCAGCACCACAGGGAACACTGAAGCTTTCTTT.

This clonotype was detected ten times or more. The rearrangement links TRBV28 to TRBJ1-1; 7 bases map to TRBD1. CDR3 length equals 14 residues. V lost 5 bases to trimming and J lost 4 bases; unmatched junction nucleotides: 7. Germline V gives CDR1 MDHEN, CDR2 SYDVKM. The CDR3 region is CASSTQGVSTEAFF. The CDR3 DNA reads TGTGCCAGCAGTACTCAGGGGGTGAGCACTGAAGCTTTCTTT.

This clonotype was observed at least ten times. The gene calls are TRBV11-2 and TRBJ2-5; D possibly corresponds to TRBD2 (6 bases). This CDR3 is 12 amino acids long. V was pared by 1 base and J by 13 bases, with 13 bases between. Germline V gene data show CDR1 as SGHAT and CDR2 as FQNNGV. CDR3 in amino acids: CASSLVGTPLYF. CDR3 coding DNA: TGTGCCAGCAGCTTAGTAGGGACTCCTTTGTACTTC.

This clonotype was found a few times. This sequence joins TRBV20-1 and TRBJ2-7; D may be TRBD1 (6 bases). V was shortened by 2 bases and J by 2 bases, with 19 bases between the two germline ends. CDR1 and CDR2 (germline): DFQATT, SNEGSKA (reference sequence). The CDR3 runs 16 residues. The CDR3: CSARTAPGTGTYEQYF. The DNA of the CDR3 is TGCAGTGCTAGAACAGCCCCGGGAACAGGGACCTACGAGCAGTACTTC.

This clonotype came up many times. The chain couples TRBV7-9 to TRBJ2-5; 7 bases are a match to TRBD2. The CDR3 spans 16 residues. Germline-derived CDR1 and CDR2 are SEHNR and FQNEAQ (reference sequence). V trimming: 5 bases; J trimming: 1 base; junction bases outside the gene matches: 10. This CDR3 reads CASSPPLLAAQETQYF. The CDR3 DNA is TGTGCCAGCAGCCCCCCACTCCTAGCGGCCCAAGAGACCCAGTACTTC. The full variable domain, with the rest looked up from reference TRBV7-9 and TRBJ2-5, is DTGVSQNPRHKITKRGQNVTFRCDPISEHNRLYWYRQTLGQGPEFLTYFQNEAQLEKSRLLSDRFSAERPKGSFSTLEIQRTEQGDSAMYLCASSPPLLAAQETQYFGPGTRLLVL.

There are many counts of this clonotype. The CDR3 does not end in the conserved phenylalanine or tryptophan, so this is likely a read error. This chain connects TRBV6-2 or TRBV6-3 to TRBJ1-1; D ambiguous. CDR1 MNHEY and CDR2 SVGEGT come from the germline V gene. The V end lost 2 bases, the J end lost 5 bases, and 15 bases lay between the germline ends. CDR3 length equals 15 residues. The CDR3 sequence: CASSYTSAARTEAFL. DNA of the CDR3: TGTGCCAGCAGTTACACCTCGGCCGCGAGGACTGAAGCTTTCCTT.

There are many counts of this clonotype. This chain connects TRBV30 to TRBJ2-2; unclear D gene. The length of the CDR3 is 12 residues. Germline loops: CDR1 GTSNPN, CDR2 SVGIG (reference sequence). The V gene lost 1 base and the J gene lost 6 bases, with 6 bases spanning the gap. CDR3 DNA: TGTGCCTGGAGTGCTGACTCCGGGGAGCTGTTTTTT. Translated: CAWSADSGELFF.

The rearrangement links TRBV19 to TRBJ1-3, with D maybe TRBD1 (6 bases). This CDR3 has 16 residues. Germline CDR1 LNHDA, CDR2 SQIVND (reference sequence). The ends were cut back, 3 bases at V and 1 base at J, with 13 bases in the middle. The CDR3 region is CASSMQGLVSGNTIYF. DNA of the CDR3: TGTGCCAGTAGTATGCAGGGGCTTGTTTCTGGAAACACCATATATTTT. Combining the CDR3 with reference TRBV19 and TRBJ1-3 gives the whole variable domain DGGITQSPKYLFRKEGQNVTLSCEQNLNHDAMYWYRQDPGQGLRLIYYSQIVNDFQKGDIAEGYSVSREKKESFPLTVTSAQKNPTAFYLCASSMQGLVSGNTIYFGEGSWLTVV.

This clonotype was counted many times. The rearrangement links TRBV20-1 to TRBJ2-5; D perhaps matches TRBD2 (5 bases). The CDR3 loop spans 15 amino acids. Germline V gives CDR1 DFQATT, CDR2 SNEGSKA (reference sequence). Trimming pared 6 bases from V and 2 bases from J, leaving 19 bases between. CDR3 residues: CSASDRGVGQETQYF. The CDR3 coding sequence is TGCAGTGCCAGTGATCGGGGAGTAGGGCAAGAGACCCAGTACTTC.

At least ten counts were recorded for this clonotype. CDR3 DNA sequence: TGTGCCAGCAGTCCTATCCGGGACCGATTCGGCCTAGCCAAAAACATTCAGTACTTC. Amino acid sequence: CASSPIRDRFGLAKNIQYF. The rearrangement uses TRBV28 and TRBJ2-4; D possibly matches TRBD1 or TRBD2 (5 bases each). This CDR3 spans 19 amino acids. The V gene's germline CDR1 is MDHEN and CDR2 SYDVKM. V was cut by 5 bases and J by 0 bases, with 23 bases left in between.

This chain uses TRBV12-3 or TRBV12-4 with TRBJ1-5; perhaps TRBD1 as D (5 bases). CDR3 size: 15 residues. V lost 1 base and J 7 bases, leaving 14 bases between the germline ends. The chain's CDR3 is CASSLGDLARQPQHF. The CDR3 nucleotides are TGTGCCAGCAGTTTAGGGGACCTAGCACGCCAGCCCCAGCATTTT.

This clonotype was seen repeatedly, ten times or more. A much larger clone differs by one base, so this may be a read error. V is TRBV6-1 and J is TRBJ1-1; 9 bases fit TRBD1. Germline assignment: CDR1 MNHNS and CDR2 SASEGT. The CDR3 sequence is 14 residues long. V was clipped by 4 bases and J by 1 base; unmatched bases: 1. In nucleotides, the CDR3 is TGTGCCAGCAGTGCACAGGGGGCGAACACTGAAGCTTTCTTT. Protein product: CASSAQGANTEAFF.

This clonotype was picked up many times. This chain uses TRBV20-1 with TRBJ1-1; D is perhaps TRBD1 (6 bases). CDR1 is DFQATT and CDR2 is SNEGSKA in the germline V gene (reference sequence). V lost 3 bases, J lost 3 bases, and 17 bases lay in between. The CDR3 loop spans 15 amino acids. The CDR3 sequence is CSASDFMTGDTEAFF. The CDR3 DNA is TGCAGTGCTAGTGACTTTATGACAGGCGACACTGAAGCTTTCTTT.

This clonotype was recorded many times. The chain carries TRBV12-3 or TRBV12-4 and TRBJ1-5; no definite D call. The CDR3 covers 12 residues. V gave up 3 bases and J gave up 7 bases, with 7 bases separating them. CDR3 DNA: TGTGCCAGCAGTTTCGACTGGCAGCCCCAGCATTTT. Protein product: CASSFDWQPQHF.

This clonotype was counted only a few times. The chain has TRBV4-1 and TRBJ2-7, with 9 positions matching TRBD2. The CDR3 covers 15 residues. Germline loops: CDR1 MGHRA, CDR2 YSYEKL. J lost 0 bases, V lost 3 bases, and 3 bases had no gene match. CDR3 coding DNA: TGCGCCAGCAGCCAGATAGCGGGGGACTCCTACGAGCAGTACTTC. Translated: CASSQIAGDSYEQYF.

This clonotype was found many times. The V call is TRBV10-3, the J call TRBJ2-5; 8 bases fit TRBD2. The V segment lost 4 bases and the J segment 3 bases; nucleotides outside the gene matches: 7. Germline CDR1 reads ENHRY; CDR2 reads SYGVKD. CDR3 length: 15 amino acids. CDR3 nucleotides: TGTGCCATCAGTGCGGGGGCACTAGCGGAAGAGACCCAGTACTTC. Protein sequence: CAISAGALAEETQYF.

The V and J genes are TRBV6-1 and TRBJ2-2, with 7 nucleotides matching TRBD1. V lost 5 bases, J lost 2 bases, and 5 bases stayed unmatched. This CDR3 has 15 amino acids. Germline CDR1 MNHNS, CDR2 SASEGT. The CDR3 DNA is TGTGCCAGCAGTACCGGGACAGAAAACACCGGGGAGCTGTTTTTT. It codes for CASSTGTENTGELFF.

This clonotype was seen only a few times. The chain is built from TRBV5-1 and TRBJ2-7; 8 bases fit TRBD2. Trimming took 4 bases from V and 2 from J; bases not matched to a gene: 5. Per germline, CDR1 SGHRS and CDR2 YFSETQ. This CDR3 is built from 14 residues. This chain's CDR3 is CASSPILAAYEQYF. CDR3 nucleotide sequence: TGCGCCAGCAGCCCTATACTAGCGGCCTACGAGCAGTACTTC. The full variable domain, completed using reference TRBV5-1 and TRBJ2-7, is KAGVTQTPRYLIKTRGQQVTLSCSPISGHRSVSWYQQTPGQGLQFLFEYFSETQRNKGNFPGRFSGRQFSNSRSEMNVSTLELGDSALYLCASSPILAAYEQYFGPGTRLTVT.

This clonotype has a count of ten or more. The chain recombines TRBV28 with TRBJ2-5; 10 bases are shared with TRBD2. The CDR3 totals 14 residues. The J segment lost 5 bases and the V segment lost 6 bases, leaving 6 bases of the junction unmatched. CDR1 is MDHEN and CDR2 is SYDVKM in the germline V gene. Here the CDR3 reads CASSLLAGRETQYF. The CDR3, as DNA: TGTGCCAGCAGCTTACTAGCGGGACGGGAGACCCAGTACTTC.

This clonotype was picked up a small number of times. The rearrangement links TRBV6-2 or TRBV6-3 to TRBJ1-2, with unresolved D. Germline V lookup: CDR1 MNHEY, CDR2 SVGEGT. The CDR3 length is 14 residues. V lost 6 bases and J 6 bases, leaving 17 bases between the germline ends. Here the CDR3 DNA reads TGTGCCAGCAGCGAGGCGATCCGGGGAAATGGCTACACCTTC. This gives the protein CASSEAIRGNGYTF.